The entry below gives a single T cell receptor (beta chain) sequence along with its context. The antigen is undetermined. These data belong to a study of blood T cells in healthy people across ages. The study, taken as a whole, reports: Samples with more naive T cells showed higher observed beta diversity.

Ranging in age from roughly 6 to 100, the donors were healthy Caucasian individuals from Russia. Trimming cost V 6 bases and J 3 bases; bases outside gene matches: 6. Germline V gives CDR1 MDHEN, CDR2 SYDVKM. This CDR3 has 15 amino acids. Primed by a sample-barcoded 5' primer and a J-beta primer mix, a second PCR proceeded for roughly 7 to 12 cycles. Unique molecular identifiers of 12 random nucleotides labeled each cDNA. TCRdb recomputed calls from the 5' RACE reads with MiXCR, one row per CDR3 protein. The sample comprises around 1.5 million distinct CDR3 sequences, about 40% of which are singletons, and 7.9% rests with the top ten.

The V gene is TRBV28, the J gene TRBJ2-4; 9 bases line up with TRBD1. The clonotype was recovered from a woman between 18 and 29 years old in good health. Sequencing was carried out using blood. The CDR3 loop reads CASSPDRGVKNIQYF. The CDR3 bases are TGTGCCAGCAGCCCAGACAGGGGGGTCAAAAACATTCAGTACTTC.